What follows describes a single T cell receptor beta chain. Assay: immunoSEQ multiplex PCR; the TCRdb copy retains only in-frame clones and omits some. Of about 63,000 clones listed, roughly 85% are singletons. These data are taken from a study of blood T cell repertoires in COVID-19. Turning to the study itself: Some COVID-19 samples were acute and others convalescent; all came from the United States, Italy and Spain.

CDR1 is ENHRY, CDR2 SYGVKD, per germline. The V gene lost 11 bases and the J gene lost 0 bases, with 11 bases spanning the gap. The CDR3 totals 13 residues. This TCR was sampled from a human donor in a cohort sampled during active COVID-19. Sequencing used peripheral blood. The chain carries TRBV10-3 and TRBJ1-3; no firm D call. CDR3 nucleotide sequence: TGTGCCTCCAAGGAGAGCTCTGGAAACACCATATATTTT. Its protein is CASKESSGNTIYF.